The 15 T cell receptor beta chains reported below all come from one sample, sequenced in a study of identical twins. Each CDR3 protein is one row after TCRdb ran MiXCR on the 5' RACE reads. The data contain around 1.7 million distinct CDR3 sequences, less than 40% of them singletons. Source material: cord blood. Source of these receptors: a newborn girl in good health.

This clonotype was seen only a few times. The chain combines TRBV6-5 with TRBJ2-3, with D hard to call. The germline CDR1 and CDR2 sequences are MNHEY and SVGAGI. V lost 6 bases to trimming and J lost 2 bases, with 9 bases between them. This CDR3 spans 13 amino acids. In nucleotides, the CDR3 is TGTGCCAGCAGGGTAACGGCCACAGATACGCAGTATTTT. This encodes CASRVTATDTQYF.

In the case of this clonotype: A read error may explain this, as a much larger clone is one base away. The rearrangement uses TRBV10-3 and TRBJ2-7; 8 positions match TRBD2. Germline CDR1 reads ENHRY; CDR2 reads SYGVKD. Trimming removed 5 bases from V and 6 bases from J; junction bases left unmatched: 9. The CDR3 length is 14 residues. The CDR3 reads CAISYKRESTEQYF. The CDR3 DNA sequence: TGTGCCATCAGTTATAAGCGGGAGTCTACCGAGCAGTACTTC.

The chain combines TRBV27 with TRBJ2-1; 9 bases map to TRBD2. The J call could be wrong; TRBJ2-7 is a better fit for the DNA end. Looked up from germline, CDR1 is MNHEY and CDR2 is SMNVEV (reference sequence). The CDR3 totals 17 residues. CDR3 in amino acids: CASSLAGQAGGFYEQYF. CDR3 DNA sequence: TGTGCCAGCAGTCTTGCCGGCCAAGCGGGGGGCTTCTACGAGCAGTACTTC.

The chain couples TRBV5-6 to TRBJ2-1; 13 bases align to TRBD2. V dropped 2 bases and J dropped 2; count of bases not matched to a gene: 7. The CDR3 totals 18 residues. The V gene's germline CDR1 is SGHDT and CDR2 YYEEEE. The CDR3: CASSFRTSGGRAYNEQFF. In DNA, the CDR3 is TGTGCCAGCAGCTTTCGGACTAGCGGGGGTAGGGCCTACAATGAGCAGTTCTTC.

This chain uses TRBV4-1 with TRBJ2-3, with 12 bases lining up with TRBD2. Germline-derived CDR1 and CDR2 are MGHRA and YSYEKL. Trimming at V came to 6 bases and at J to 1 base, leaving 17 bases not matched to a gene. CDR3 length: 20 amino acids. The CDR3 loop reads CASRPSITSGRTLGTDTQYF. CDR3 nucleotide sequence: TGCGCCAGCAGACCCTCAATTACTAGCGGGAGGACCTTAGGCACAGATACGCAGTATTTT.

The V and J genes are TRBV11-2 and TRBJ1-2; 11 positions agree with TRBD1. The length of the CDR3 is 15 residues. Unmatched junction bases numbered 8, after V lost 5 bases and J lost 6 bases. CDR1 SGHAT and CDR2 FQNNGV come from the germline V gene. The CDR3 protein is CASSAWDRGIDGYTF. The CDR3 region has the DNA TGTGCCAGCAGCGCCTGGGACAGGGGGATTGATGGCTACACCTTC.

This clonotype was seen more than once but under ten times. Written as DNA, the CDR3 is TGTGCCAGCAGGTTTCAGGGGGCAGATACGCAGTATTTT. Translating gives CASRFQGADTQYF. The V gene is TRBV2, the J gene TRBJ2-3, with 7 bases matching TRBD1. CDR1 SNHLY and CDR2 FYNNEI come from the germline V gene. With V trimmed by 6 bases and J by 4 bases, 4 bases remained unmatched. This CDR3 spans 13 amino acids.

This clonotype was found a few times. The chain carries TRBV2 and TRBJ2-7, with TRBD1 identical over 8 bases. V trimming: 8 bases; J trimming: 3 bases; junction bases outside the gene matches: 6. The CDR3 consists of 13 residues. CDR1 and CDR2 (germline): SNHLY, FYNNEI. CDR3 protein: CASSGQGLYEQYF. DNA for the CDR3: TGTGCCAGCTCTGGACAGGGTCTCTACGAGCAGTACTTC.

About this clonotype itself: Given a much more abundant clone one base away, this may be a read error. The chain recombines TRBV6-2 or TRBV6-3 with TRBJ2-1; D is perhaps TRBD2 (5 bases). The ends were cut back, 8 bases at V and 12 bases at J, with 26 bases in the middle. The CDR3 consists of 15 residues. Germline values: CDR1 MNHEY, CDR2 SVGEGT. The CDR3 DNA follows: TGTGCCAGCCCGCTACCCATCTCATCACTAGTATTGCAGTTCTTC. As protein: CASPLPISSLVLQFF.

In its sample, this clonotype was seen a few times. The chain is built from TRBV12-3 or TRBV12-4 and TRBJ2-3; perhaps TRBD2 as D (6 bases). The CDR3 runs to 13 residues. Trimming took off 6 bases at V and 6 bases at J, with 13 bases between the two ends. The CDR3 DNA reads TGTGCCAGCAGCTCGGGCGGGGTGGATACGCAGTATTTT. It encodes CASSSGGVDTQYF.

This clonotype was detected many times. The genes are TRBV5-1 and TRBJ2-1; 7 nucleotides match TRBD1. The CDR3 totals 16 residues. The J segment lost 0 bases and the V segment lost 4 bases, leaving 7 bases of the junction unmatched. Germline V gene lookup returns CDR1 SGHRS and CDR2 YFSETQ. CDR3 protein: CASSEIRDSSYNEQFF. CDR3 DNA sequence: TGCGCCAGCAGCGAGATCCGGGACAGCTCCTACAATGAGCAGTTCTTC.

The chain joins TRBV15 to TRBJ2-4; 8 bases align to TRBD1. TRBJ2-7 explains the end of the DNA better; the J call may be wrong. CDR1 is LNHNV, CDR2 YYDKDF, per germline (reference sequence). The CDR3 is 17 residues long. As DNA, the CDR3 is TGTGCCACCAGCAGAGACGGACCGGGACAGGATTACTACGAGCAGTACTTC. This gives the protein CATSRDGPGQDYYEQYF.

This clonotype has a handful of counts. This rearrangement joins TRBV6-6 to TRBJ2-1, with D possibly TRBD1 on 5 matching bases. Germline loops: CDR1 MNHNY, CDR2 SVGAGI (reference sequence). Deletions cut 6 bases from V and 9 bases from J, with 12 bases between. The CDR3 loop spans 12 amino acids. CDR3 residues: CASRVWGGEQFF. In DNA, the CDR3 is TGTGCCAGCAGGGTCTGGGGCGGTGAGCAGTTCTTC.

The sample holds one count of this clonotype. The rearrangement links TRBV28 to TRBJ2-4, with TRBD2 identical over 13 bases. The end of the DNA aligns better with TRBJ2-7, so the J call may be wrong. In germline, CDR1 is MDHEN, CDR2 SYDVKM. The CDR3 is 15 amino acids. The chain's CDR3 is CASSTGLAGVDEQYF. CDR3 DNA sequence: TGTGCCAGCAGTACCGGACTAGCGGGAGTAGACGAGCAGTACTTC.

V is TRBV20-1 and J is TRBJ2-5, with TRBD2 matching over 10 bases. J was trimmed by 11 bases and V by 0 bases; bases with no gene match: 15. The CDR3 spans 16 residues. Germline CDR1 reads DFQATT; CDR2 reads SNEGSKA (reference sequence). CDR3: CSARDALAGAWNEQYF. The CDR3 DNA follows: TGCAGTGCTAGAGATGCCCTAGCGGGAGCCTGGAATGAGCAGTACTTC.